The sequence of this T cell receptor (beta chain) was determined in a study of blood T cells in healthy people across ages. The V gene end was trimmed by 1 base and the J gene end by 0 bases; junction bases not matched to a gene: 9. The CDR3 has 18 amino acids. Germline CDR1 reads MNHEY; CDR2 reads SMNVEV (reference sequence). Primers used in a second PCR of about 7 to 12 cycles were a sample-barcoded 5' primer and a J-beta primer mix. TCRdb passed the 5' RACE reads through MiXCR, listing each CDR3 protein once. This sample carries about 1.4 million distinct CDR3 sequences, 45% to 70% of them seen once, and the ten largest clones take 6.5% to 8.5%.

V and J are TRBV27 and TRBJ1-1, with TRBD1 matching 9 bases. This sequence originates from a man aged 18 to 35 in good health. Sequenced sample: blood. CDR3 DNA: TGTGCCAGCAGTTTATTATTGCGGGACAGGGCGGTGAACACTGAAGCTTTCTTT. Its translation: CASSLLLRDRAVNTEAFF.